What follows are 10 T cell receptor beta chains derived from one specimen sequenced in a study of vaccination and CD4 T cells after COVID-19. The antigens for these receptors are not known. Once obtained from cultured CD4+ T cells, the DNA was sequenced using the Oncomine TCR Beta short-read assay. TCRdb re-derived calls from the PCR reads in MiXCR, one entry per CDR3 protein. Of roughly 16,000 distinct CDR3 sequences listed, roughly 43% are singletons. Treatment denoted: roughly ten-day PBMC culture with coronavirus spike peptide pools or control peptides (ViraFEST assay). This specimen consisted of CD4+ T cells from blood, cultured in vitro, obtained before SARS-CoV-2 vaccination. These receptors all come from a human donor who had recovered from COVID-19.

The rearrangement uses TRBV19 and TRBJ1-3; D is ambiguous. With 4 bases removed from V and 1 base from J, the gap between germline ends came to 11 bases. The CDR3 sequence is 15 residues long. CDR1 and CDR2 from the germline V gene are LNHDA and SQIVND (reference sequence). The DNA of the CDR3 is TGTGCCAGTAGTACTATGGAGCGTTCTGGAAACACCATATATTTT. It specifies CASSTMERSGNTIYF.

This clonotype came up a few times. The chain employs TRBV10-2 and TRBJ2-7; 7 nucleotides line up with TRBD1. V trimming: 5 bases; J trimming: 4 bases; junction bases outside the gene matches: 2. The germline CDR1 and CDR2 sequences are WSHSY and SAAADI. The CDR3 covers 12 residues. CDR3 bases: TGCGCCAGCAGTTTACAGGGGTACGAGCAGTACTTC. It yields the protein CASSLQGYEQYF.

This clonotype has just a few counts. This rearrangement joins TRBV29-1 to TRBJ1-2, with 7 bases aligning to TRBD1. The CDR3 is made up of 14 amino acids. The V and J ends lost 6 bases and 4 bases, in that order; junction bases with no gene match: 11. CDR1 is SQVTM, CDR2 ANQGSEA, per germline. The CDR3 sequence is CSVPQGDTLYGYTF. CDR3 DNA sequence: TGCAGCGTCCCCCAGGGGGACACCCTCTATGGCTACACCTTC.

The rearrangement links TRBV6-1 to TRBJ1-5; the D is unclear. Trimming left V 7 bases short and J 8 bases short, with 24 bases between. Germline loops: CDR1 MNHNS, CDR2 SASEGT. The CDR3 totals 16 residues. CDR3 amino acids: CASIPSNGLHSKPQHF. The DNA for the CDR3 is TGTGCCAGCATCCCCAGTAACGGGCTGCATAGTAAGCCCCAGCATTTT.

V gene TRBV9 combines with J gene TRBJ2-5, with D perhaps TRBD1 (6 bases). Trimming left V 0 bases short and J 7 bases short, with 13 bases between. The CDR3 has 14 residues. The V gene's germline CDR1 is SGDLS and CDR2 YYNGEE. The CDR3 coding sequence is TGTGCCAGCAGCGTAGGCACAGGGTCTGTGACCCAGTACTTC. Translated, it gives CASSVGTGSVTQYF.

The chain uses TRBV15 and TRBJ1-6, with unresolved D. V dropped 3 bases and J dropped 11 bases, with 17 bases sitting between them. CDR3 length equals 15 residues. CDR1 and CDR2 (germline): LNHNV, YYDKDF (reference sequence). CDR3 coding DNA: TGTGCCACCAGCAGGGCCCTTACGGAAGGGACACCCCTCCACTTT. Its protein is CATSRALTEGTPLHF.

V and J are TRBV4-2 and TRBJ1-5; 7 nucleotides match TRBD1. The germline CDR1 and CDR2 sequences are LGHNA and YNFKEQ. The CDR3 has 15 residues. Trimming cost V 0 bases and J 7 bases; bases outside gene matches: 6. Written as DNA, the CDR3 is TGTGCCAGCAGCCAAGAACAGGGGTGGATGCAGCCCCAGCATTTT. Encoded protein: CASSQEQGWMQPQHF.

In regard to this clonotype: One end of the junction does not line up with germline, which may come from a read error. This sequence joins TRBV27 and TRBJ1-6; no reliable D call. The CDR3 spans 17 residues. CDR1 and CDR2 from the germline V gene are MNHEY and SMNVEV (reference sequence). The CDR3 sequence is CASSLSRNGAGDSPLRF. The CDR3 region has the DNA TGTGCCAGCAGTTTATCGAGGAATGGAGCTGGAGATTCACCCCTCCGCTTT.

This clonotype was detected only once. The CDR3 protein is CASSWGDRGYGYTF. The DNA for the CDR3 is TGTGCCAGCAGCTGGGGGGACAGAGGATATGGCTACACCTTC. The chain joins TRBV7-9 to TRBJ1-2; the match to TRBD1 covers 7 bases. The V gene end was trimmed by 4 bases and the J gene end by 5 bases; junction bases not matched to a gene: 7. Germline CDR1 SEHNR, CDR2 FQNEAQ (reference sequence). The CDR3 extends over 14 amino acids.

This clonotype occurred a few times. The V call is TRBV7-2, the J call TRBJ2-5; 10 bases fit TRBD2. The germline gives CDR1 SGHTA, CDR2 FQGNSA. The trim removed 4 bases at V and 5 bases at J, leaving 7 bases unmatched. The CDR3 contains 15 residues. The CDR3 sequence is CASSSQRGGFETQYF. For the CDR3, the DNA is TGTGCCAGCAGCTCTCAGCGGGGGGGCTTCGAGACCCAGTACTTC. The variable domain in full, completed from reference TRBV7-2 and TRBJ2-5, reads GAGVSQSPSNKVTEKGKDVELRCDPISGHTALYWYRQSLGQGLEFLIYFQGNSAPDKSGLPSDRFSAERTGGSVSTLTIQRTQQEDSAVYLCASSSQRGGFETQYFGPGTRLLVL.